Following are 5 T cell receptor beta chains from one sample sequenced in a study of T cell repertoires in cytomegalovirus infection. TCRdb fed the reads into MiXCR, producing one record per CDR3 protein. This sample yields over 300,000 distinct CDR3 sequences, of which 15% to 20% are seen a single time; 9.5% to 15% belongs to the top ten. Material: PBMCs. These receptors were collected from a human donor in good health (CMV status not recorded). Some clones in this sample may be carry-over from other donors' samples.

Written as DNA, the CDR3 is TGCGCCAGCAGCTTGGTAGGCGGGAGTGATGAAAAACTGTTTTTT. Amino acid sequence: CASSLVGGSDEKLFF. V usage is TRBV5-1 and J usage is TRBJ1-4; no clear D gene. The CDR3 consists of 15 residues. Germline assignment: CDR1 SGHRS and CDR2 YFSETQ. Between the trimmed V and J ends, which lost 0 bases and 6 bases, there was a span of 12 bases. The full variable domain, completed using reference TRBV5-1 and TRBJ1-4, is KAGVTQTPRYLIKTRGQQVTLSCSPISGHRSVSWYQQTPGQGLQFLFEYFSETQRNKGNFPGRFSGRQFSNSRSEMNVSTLELGDSALYLCASSLVGGSDEKLFFGSGTQLSVL.

About this clonotype itself: A junction boundary mismatches the germline segment, possibly from a read error. J is TRBJ1-5 and V is TRBV27; 7 bases fit TRBD1. The CDR3 has 12 residues. Germline V lookup: CDR1 MNHEY, CDR2 SMNVEV (reference sequence). CDR3 bases: TGTACCAGCAGGGCAGGGGGTCAGCCCCAGCATTTT. Protein sequence: CTSRAGGQPQHF.

This clonotype was picked up a small number of times. V usage is TRBV27 and J usage is TRBJ1-4; possibly TRBD1 for D (5 bases). CDR1 is MNHEY and CDR2 is SMNVEV in the germline V gene (reference sequence). Trimming pared 6 bases from V and 3 bases from J, leaving 11 bases between. The CDR3 loop spans 14 amino acids. Here the CDR3 DNA reads TGTGCCAGCAGAGCAGGGAGATCTAATGAAAAACTGTTTTTT. It encodes CASRAGRSNEKLFF.

The V call is TRBV7-3, the J call TRBJ1-1; no firm D call. The CDR3 runs to 13 residues. CDR1 SGHTA and CDR2 FQGTGA come from the germline V gene. V shed 5 bases and J shed 1 base, with 8 bases lying between them. CDR3 loop: CASSPYKNTEAFF. CDR3 DNA: TGTGCCAGCAGCCCCTATAAGAACACTGAAGCTTTCTTT.

The V call is TRBV5-1, the J call TRBJ2-1; TRBD2 aligns across 12 bases. The CDR3 loop spans 19 amino acids. The germline V gene encodes CDR1 SGHRS and CDR2 YFSETQ. J gave up 4 bases and V 5 bases, and 16 bases lay outside the gene matches. CDR3 in amino acids: CASSSRASGGALGYNEQFF. The CDR3 DNA sequence: TGCGCCAGCAGTTCTCGCGCTAGCGGGGGGGCACTTGGGTACAATGAGCAGTTCTTC. The full variable domain, rest sourced from reference TRBV5-1 and TRBJ2-1, is KAGVTQTPRYLIKTRGQQVTLSCSPISGHRSVSWYQQTPGQGLQFLFEYFSETQRNKGNFPGRFSGRQFSNSRSEMNVSTLELGDSALYLCASSSRASGGALGYNEQFFGPGTRLTVL.